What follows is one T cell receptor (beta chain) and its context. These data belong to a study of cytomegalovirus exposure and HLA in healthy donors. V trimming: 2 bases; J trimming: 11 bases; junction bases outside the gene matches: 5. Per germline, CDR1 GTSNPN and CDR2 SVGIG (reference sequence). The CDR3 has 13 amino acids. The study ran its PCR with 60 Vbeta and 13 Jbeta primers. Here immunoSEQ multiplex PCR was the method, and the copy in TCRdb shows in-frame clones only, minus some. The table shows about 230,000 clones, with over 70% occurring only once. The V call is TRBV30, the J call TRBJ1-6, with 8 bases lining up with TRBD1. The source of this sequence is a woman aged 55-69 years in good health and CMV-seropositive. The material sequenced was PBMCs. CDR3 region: CAWSQGASPPLHF. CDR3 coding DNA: TGTGCCTGGAGTCAGGGGGCGTCGCCACCCCTCCACTTT.